This T cell receptor (beta chain) originates from a study of shared clonotypes between healthy human individuals (dated by TCRdb to the early 2020s). As for the study more broadly: A couple of women and a few men aged 18 to 49 years were included in the cohort. To increase sequencing depth and limit assay-specific biases, different laboratories used diverse techniques to prepare libraries and sequence TCR repertoires. Leukapheresis yielded between about 0.85 and 10 billion PBMCs per donor. The study deeply sequenced blood TCR repertoires of roughly five healthy adults to estimate repertoire size and the extent of clonotype sharing between individuals. For each donor, three plates each were used for CD4 naive and CD4 memory, two plates were used for CD8 naive, and one plate was used for CD8 memory.

With respect to this clone: Its antigen is currently not known. No clone much larger than this one lies a single base away; base qualities are absent.

The research as a whole found: Incomplete sequencing was indicated by rarefaction of sorted-subset datasets, despite the large sequencing depth. Sampling was restricted to blood, and TCR repertoires in tissues likely differ from the TCR repertoires found in blood. Pairwise subsampling led to the expectation that sequencing depth would affect the degree of clonotype sharing among donors. Across a handful of donors, about 5.2% of naive CD4, more than 3% of naive CD8, under 2.5% of memory CD4, and about 0.4% of memory CD8 clonotypes were shared. The small number of donors limited the genetic and exposure-history diversity represented. Larger estimated clonotype richness was generally found for naive subsets than for memory subsets. Compared with non-shared clonotypes, clonotypes shared by all four sorted-subset donors had higher generation probabilities.

Using the deep immunoSEQ assay, multiplex PCR amplified TCR CDR3 regions from genomic DNA. Genomic DNA extracted from each cell subset was distributed evenly over all wells of several immunoSEQ 96-well plates, and each plate served as one replicate. For sorted subsets, each replicate PCR was loaded with approximately 0.2 ug genomic DNA, equivalent to about 30,000 T cell genomes. Purified libraries were quantified with a Qubit 3.0 fluorometer, sized on a Bioanalyzer 2100, and re-quantified with the KAPA Library Quantification kit. Every immunoSEQ 96-well plate was sequenced on a dedicated single-read 150-cycle Illumina NextSeq 550 flow cell. From the authors' description of their analysis: Because the immunoSEQ output held only junctional sequences and lacked quality scores, the filtering could not match the filtering applied to full-length reads. Sequences were annotated with PyIR, a Python wrapper for IgBLAST v1.9, and V/J genes and CDR3 were assigned using IMGT germline references. Reads with weak V/J assignments (E-value above 1e-6), missing CDR3, stop codons, out-of-frame junctions, or ambiguous translated residues were removed. A V3J clonotype was defined by an identical inferred V gene, J gene, and CDR3 amino acid sequence. The percentage overlap between two repertoires was calculated by dividing the number of shared unique clonotypes by the size of the smaller repertoire. Repertoire richness was assessed with RTK rarefaction, the Chao1 estimator, and Recon v2.1 estimates of unobserved clonotypes. OLGA was used to compute generation probabilities for all TCRbeta clonotypes that the gDNA method yielded from a few donors. TCRdb re-hosts the immuneACCESS table, in-frame sequences only. Its copies lack some clones; in the studies checked, an unresolved V gene accounts for under half of them, and the cause for the rest is not known. D and trimming come from the DNA, and the V and J calls and clone size come from that table. The sample table holds roughly 2.2 million clones, of which just over 90% were seen once. The top ten hold about 0.39% of the sample.

Healthy HIV-negative adults with no recently reported acute infections or vaccinations were included as donors. All donors were Caucasian adults living in Nashville, Tennessee, USA. CD4+ T cells were enriched through magnetic negative selection, after which naive cells were positively selected on CD45RA and the remaining negative fraction served as the memory subset. Blood was collected by leukapheresis, and PBMCs were isolated by Ficoll-Histopaque density gradient centrifugation and then cryopreserved in liquid nitrogen vapor phase. Analytical flow cytometry was used to check the purity and quantity of every magnetically sorted T cell population. Genomic DNA was isolated from every sorted fraction and measured by UV absorbance on a Nanodrop 2000c. CDR1 MNHNY and CDR2 SVGAGI are derived from the germline V gene (reference sequence). The CDR3 covers 14 residues, taking in both the cysteine and the phenylalanine. The DNA shown is the 42-base CDR3, in frame from base 1. Trimming leaves V shorter by 8 bases and J shorter by 4 bases, with the junction holding 8 bases beyond the gene matches.

Sequenced sample: naive CD4+ T cells from PBMCs. This sample's cell subset or site label indicates: CD45RA+ positively selected. The chain is encoded by TRBV6-6 joined to TRBJ1-5; TRBD1 agrees with 7 junctional bases. This TCR was sampled from a man between 18 and 35 years old in good health. Some clones in this sample may be carry-over from other donors' samples. The DNA sequence reads TGTGCCAGCCTTAAGACAGGGAGGAATCAGCCCCAGCATTTT. Its product reads: CASLKTGRNQPQHF.